The TCR beta chain under discussion was sequenced for a study of blood T cell repertoires in COVID-19. About the study: The study drew acute and convalescent COVID-19 samples from the United States, Italy and Spain. T cells, B-cell-depleted T cells, or PBMCs supplied cDNA or gDNA.

In the authors' methods: Estimation of nucleated cell counts was performed using reference gene primer amplification. Clones were read by immunoSEQ multiplex PCR, and TCRdb kept only the in-frame ones, dropping some. The V and J calls and clone size were taken over from that table, and D and trimming were inferred from the DNA. The table has about 69,000 clones, 80% to 90% seen once. This clone has only one observation. V was pared by 4 bases and J by 2 bases, with 12 bases between. The CDR3 consists of 15 residues. Germline V CDR1 and CDR2: MNHEY, SVGEGT. The sequence derives from a woman between 50 and 59 years old with active COVID-19. The J gene is TRBJ1-5, the V gene TRBV6-2 or TRBV6-3, with D perhaps TRBD1 (6 bases). Input material: peripheral blood. Here the CDR3 DNA reads TGTGCCAGCAGTTTCCAGGGGATGGGCAATCAGCCCCAGCATTTT. Its protein product is CASSFQGMGNQPQHF.